The sequence of this T cell receptor beta chain was determined in a study of post-analysis software for immune sequencing data. Study results and limitations: Four or five TRBV segments (TRBV5-6, TRBV5-1 and TRBV20-1 among them) occurred more frequently in patients than in controls.

This clonotype came up once. Its antigen is currently unknown. V was cut by 4 bases and J by 0 bases, with 11 bases left in between. The V gene's germline CDR1 is KGHDR and CDR2 SFDVKD. This CDR3 has 16 residues. Unique-molecular-identifier-tagged TCR beta cDNA libraries were used. In TCRdb, the PCR reads were re-called with MiXCR into one record per CDR3 protein. The sample lists hundreds of thousands of distinct CDR3 sequences, about 40% occurring once. The source material was blood. This sequence joins TRBV24-1 and TRBJ2-2; tentative D call: TRBD1 (5 bases). This clonotype was sampled from a girl aged 10-17 years with multiple sclerosis. The CDR3 DNA sequence: TGTGCCACCAGTGAACGTAAACAGGCGAACACCGGGGAGCTGTTTTTT. It is translated as CATSERKQANTGELFF.